The rows below give T cell receptor beta chains drawn from one sample of a study of circulating and synovial CD4+ cells in juvenile arthritis. Sequencing was performed with immunoSEQ multiplex PCR; in TCRdb, only in-frame clones are kept and a portion is missing. This sample carries tens of thousands of clones, roughly 96% of them seen once, and the ten largest clones take 0.6% to 0.8%. The sample taken for sequencing was CD4+ T cells from blood. Receptor source: a human donor with juvenile idiopathic arthritis. The CDR3 runs from the conserved cysteine through the conserved F or W. The D gene is left open where the match is weak. Where a row states a size, it is once, few, many or the class of an expanded clone; other rows omit it.

cdr3_length,d_call,j_call,v_call,clone_size,cdr3_aa,cdr3_nt
17,TRBD2,TRBJ2-5,TRBV9,NA,CASSVVASGRGGETQYF,TGTGCCAGCAGCGTAGTAGCTAGCGGGAGAGGAGGGGAGACCCAGTACTTC
14,NA,TRBJ2-1,TRBV9,NA,CASSVEAGTREQFF,TGTGCCAGCAGCGTAGAGGCAGGAACGCGAGAGCAGTTCTTC
15,NA,TRBJ2-7,TRBV14,NA,CASSPRVRATYEQYF,TGTGCCAGCAGCCCCCGCGTCAGGGCAACCTACGAGCAGTACTTC
15,NA,TRBJ2-1,TRBV7-3,NA,CASSLNKPGYNEQFF,TGTGCCAGCAGCTTAAACAAGCCAGGCTACAATGAGCAGTTCTTC
15,NA,TRBJ2-5,TRBV9,once,CASSPSQARGETQYF,TGTGCCAGCAGCCCCTCCCAGGCCAGGGGAGAGACCCAGTACTTC
14,TRBD1,TRBJ1-1,TRBV7-2,NA,CASSVRTGGTEAFF,TGTGCCAGCAGCGTCCGGACAGGGGGCACTGAAGCTTTCTTT
17,TRBD1,TRBJ2-1,TRBV27,NA,CASSLRQGALRGNEQFF,TGTGCCAGCAGTTTGAGACAGGGGGCGCTGAGGGGCAATGAGCAGTTCTTC
14,TRBD1,TRBJ2-7,TRBV18,NA,CASSRPGTGSEQYF,TGTGCCAGCTCACGTCCTGGGACAGGGAGCGAGCAGTACTTC
15,NA,TRBJ2-1,TRBV18,NA,CASSPGLARDNEQFF,TGTGCCAGCTCACCGGGCTTAGCGAGAGACAATGAGCAGTTCTTC
14,NA,TRBJ1-2,TRBV30,once,CAWSVGRANYGYTF,TGTGCCTGGAGTGTTGGCAGGGCTAACTATGGCTACACCTTC
19,TRBD1,TRBJ2-2,TRBV10-3,NA,CAISEGPRGLLGSPGELFF,TGTGCCATCAGTGAGGGGCCCAGGGGGCTGCTGGGTAGTCCCGGGGAGCTGTTTTTT
14,TRBD1,TRBJ1-6,TRBV5-1,NA,CASSPRTGDSPLHF,TGCGCCAGCAGCCCCCGGACAGGGGATTCACCCCTCCACTTT
16,TRBD2,TRBJ2-2,TRBV19,NA,CASSPLAGENTGELFF,TGTGCCAGTAGTCCTTTGGCGGGGGAGAACACCGGGGAGCTGTTTTTT
14,NA,TRBJ2-5,TRBV7-9,NA,CASSSRDSQETQYF,TGTGCCAGCAGCAGCCGGGACTCACAAGAGACCCAGTACTTC
18,TRBD1,TRBJ2-5,TRBV18,NA,CASSFRDRDALYQETQYF,TGTGCCAGCTCATTCCGGGACAGGGATGCCTTGTACCAAGAGACCCAGTACTTC
19,TRBD1,TRBJ2-5,TRBV28,once,CASSSHGYGTGGGQETQYF,TGTGCCAGCAGTTCCCACGGATACGGGACAGGGGGGGGTCAAGAGACCCAGTACTTC
18,NA,TRBJ2-7,TRBV5-1,NA,CASSSAEPPDRRTYEQYF,TGCGCCAGCAGCTCAGCAGAACCTCCGGACAGACGAACCTACGAGCAGTACTTC
15,TRBD1,TRBJ1-6,TRBV5-1,NA,CASSLVGRGNSPLHF,TGCGCCAGCAGCTTAGTGGGCAGGGGGAATTCACCCCTCCACTTT
14,NA,TRBJ1-5,TRBV6-1,NA,CASSGGLTNQPQHF,TGTGCCAGCAGTGGGGGACTGACCAATCAGCCCCAGCATTTT
14,NA,TRBJ2-3,TRBV4-3,once,CASSQDHRADTQYF,TGCGCCAGCAGCCAAGATCACAGGGCAGATACGCAGTATTTT
15,NA,TRBJ1-5,TRBV27,NA,CASKTWDTSNQPQHF,TGTGCCAGCAAGACTTGGGACACCAGCAATCAGCCCCAGCATTTT
13,TRBD1,TRBJ1-5,TRBV30,NA,CAWRGQTNQPQHF,TGTGCCTGGCGGGGACAGACGAATCAGCCCCAGCATTTT
16,NA,TRBJ2-5,TRBV6-5,NA,CASSYSAGILQETQYF,TGTGCCAGCAGTTACTCGGCAGGGATTTTACAAGAGACCCAGTACTTC
14,NA,TRBJ1-4,TRBV2,NA,CASKYRVTNEKLFF,TGTGCCAGCAAGTACAGGGTCACTAATGAAAAACTGTTTTTT
14,NA,TRBJ1-3,TRBV13,NA,CASSVTGSGNTIYF,TGTGCCAGCAGCGTCACAGGCTCTGGAAACACCATATATTTT
16,NA,TRBJ1-4,TRBV6-1,NA,CASSEAQAGVNEKLFF,TGTGCCAGCAGTGAAGCGCAGGCAGGGGTTAATGAAAAACTGTTTTTT
15,TRBD1,TRBJ1-2,TRBV18,NA,CASSLADRVPYGYTF,TGTGCCAGCTCATTGGCAGACAGGGTCCCCTATGGCTACACCTTC
14,TRBD1,TRBJ1-2,TRBV9,NA,CASTQQTGGSGYTF,TGTGCCAGCACCCAGCAGACAGGGGGATCTGGCTACACCTTC
13,TRBD2,TRBJ2-5,TRBV29-1,NA,CSVEVGGKGTQYF,TGCAGCGTTGAAGTGGGGGGGAAGGGGACCCAGTACTTC
16,TRBD2,TRBJ2-7,TRBV5-8,once,CASNRRAGDLSYEQYF,TGTGCCAGCAACCGACGCGCGGGGGACCTCTCCTACGAGCAGTACTTC
15,NA,TRBJ1-3,TRBV25-1,NA,CASSERQRSGNTIYF,TGTGCCAGCAGTGAAAGACAGCGCTCTGGAAACACCATATATTTT
15,TRBD2,TRBJ2-3,TRBV9,NA,CASSVAASGSDTQYF,TGTGCCAGCAGCGTTGCGGCTAGCGGGTCAGATACGCAGTATTTT
17,NA,TRBJ2-5,TRBV30,NA,CAWSVLAGSASQETQYF,TGTGCCTGGAGTGTCTTGGCGGGATCTGCGTCACAAGAGACCCAGTACTTC
15,NA,TRBJ2-7,TRBV6-5,NA,CASRGARTGSYEQYF,TGTGCCAGCAGGGGGGCCAGGACGGGTAGTTACGAGCAGTACTTC
16,NA,TRBJ1-3,TRBV18,NA,CASSPPGIESGNTIYF,TGTGCCAGCTCACCACCCGGGATAGAATCTGGAAACACCATATATTTT
15,NA,TRBJ2-7,TRBV5-1,NA,CASSLRGGGSYEQYF,TGCGCCAGCAGCTTGAGGGGGGGAGGGTCCTACGAGCAGTACTTC
16,NA,TRBJ2-6,TRBV28,NA,CASSPPPGSGANVLTF,TGTGCCAGCAGTCCACCCCCGGGCTCTGGGGCCAACGTCCTGACTTTC
14,NA,TRBJ2-3,TRBV7-2,NA,CASSPSSSTDTQYF,TGTGCCAGCAGCCCGTCCTCTAGCACAGATACGCAGTATTTT
13,TRBD1,TRBJ2-7,TRBV15,NA,CATSEGQGYEQYF,TGTGCCACCAGCGAGGGACAGGGCTACGAGCAGTACTTC
13,TRBD2,TRBJ2-3,TRBV7-3,NA,CASSPGGTDTQYF,TGTGCCAGCAGCCCGGGGGGGACAGATACGCAGTATTTT
15,NA,TRBJ2-7,TRBV7-3,NA,CASSLMGGKNYEQYF,TGTGCCAGCAGCTTAATGGGCGGGAAAAACTACGAGCAGTACTTC
13,NA,TRBJ2-5,TRBV10-3,NA,CATGGGSLETQYF,TGTGCCACCGGGGGCGGGAGTTTGGAGACCCAGTACTTC
16,TRBD2,TRBJ2-5,TRBV2,NA,CASVGGRGAGGETQYF,TGTGCCAGCGTGGGCGGGAGGGGGGCTGGGGGAGAGACCCAGTACTTC
14,NA,TRBJ2-1,TRBV28,NA,CASSLVDRSNEQFF,TGTGCCAGCAGTTTGGTAGACAGATCTAATGAGCAGTTCTTC
15,TRBD1,TRBJ1-1,TRBV28,NA,CASSSPRQGDTEAFF,TGTGCCAGCAGTTCACCAAGACAGGGAGACACTGAAGCTTTCTTT
15,TRBD1,TRBJ1-5,TRBV7-2,NA,CASSERTGSNQPQHF,TGTGCCAGCAGCGAACGGACAGGGAGCAATCAGCCCCAGCATTTT
17,TRBD2,TRBJ2-3,TRBV5-1,NA,CASSSPTSGRGADTQYF,TGCGCCAGCAGCTCACCGACTAGCGGGAGGGGGGCAGATACGCAGTATTTT
10,NA,TRBJ1-2,TRBV6-1,NA,CASRDFTLVF,TGTGCCAGCAGGGACTTCACCCTGGTTTTC
13,NA,TRBJ1-5,TRBV19,NA,CASSIMTAQPQHF,TGTGCCAGTAGTATAATGACAGCCCAGCCCCAGCATTTT
12,NA,TRBJ2-7,TRBV29-1,NA,CSVGENSYEQYF,TGCAGCGTCGGAGAGAATTCCTACGAGCAGTACTTC
14,TRBD1,TRBJ1-2,TRBV11-2,NA,CASSLDWGQGGYTF,TGTGCCAGCAGCTTAGATTGGGGACAGGGGGGCTACACCTTC